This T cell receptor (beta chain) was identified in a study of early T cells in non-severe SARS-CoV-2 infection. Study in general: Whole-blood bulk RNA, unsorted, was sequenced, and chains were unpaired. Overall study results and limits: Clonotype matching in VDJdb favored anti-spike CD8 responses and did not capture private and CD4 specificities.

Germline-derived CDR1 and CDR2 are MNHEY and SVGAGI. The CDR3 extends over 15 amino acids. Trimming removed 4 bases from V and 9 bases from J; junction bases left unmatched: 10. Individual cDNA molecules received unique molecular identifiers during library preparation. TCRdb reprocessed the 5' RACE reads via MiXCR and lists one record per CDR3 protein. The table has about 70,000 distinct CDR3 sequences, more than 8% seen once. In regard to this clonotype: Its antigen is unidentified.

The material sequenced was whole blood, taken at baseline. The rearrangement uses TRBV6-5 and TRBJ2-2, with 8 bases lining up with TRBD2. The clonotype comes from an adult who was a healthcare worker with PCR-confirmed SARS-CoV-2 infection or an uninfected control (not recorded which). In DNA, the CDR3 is TGTGCCAGCAGTTCTGCCGGGAGGGCTATGAGGGAGCTGTTTTTT. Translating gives CASSSAGRAMRELFF.